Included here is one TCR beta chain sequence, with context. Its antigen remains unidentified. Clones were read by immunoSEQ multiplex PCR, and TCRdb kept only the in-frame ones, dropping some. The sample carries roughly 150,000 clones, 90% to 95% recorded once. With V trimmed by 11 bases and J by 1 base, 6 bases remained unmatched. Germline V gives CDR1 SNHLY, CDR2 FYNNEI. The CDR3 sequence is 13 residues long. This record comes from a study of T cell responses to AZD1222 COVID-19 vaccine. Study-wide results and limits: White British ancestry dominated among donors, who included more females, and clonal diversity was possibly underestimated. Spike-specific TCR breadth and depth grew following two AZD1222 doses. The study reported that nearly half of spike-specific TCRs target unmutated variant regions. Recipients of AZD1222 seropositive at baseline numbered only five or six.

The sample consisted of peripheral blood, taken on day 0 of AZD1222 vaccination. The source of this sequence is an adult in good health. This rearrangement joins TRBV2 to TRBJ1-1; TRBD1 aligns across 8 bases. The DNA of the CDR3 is TGTGCCGTCCGGACAGGGTCGAACACTGAAGCTTTCTTT. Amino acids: CAVRTGSNTEAFF.